This is a list of T cell receptor beta chains from one sample in a study of control samples from healthy donors and cancer patients. The table came from immunoSEQ multiplex PCR; TCRdb's copy has only in-frame clones and leaves some out. The table lists about 130,000 clones, just under 95% of them singletons, with around 5.1% in the top ten. Sample: blood. These receptors all stem from a man aged 18-30 years in good health. The CDR3 runs from the conserved cysteine through the conserved F or W. The order of the fields is J gene, clone size, V gene, CDR3 protein. The size field is filled for only some rows; it gives once, few, many or a size class.

j_gene: TRBJ1-6
abundance: .
v_gene: TRBV4-2
CDR3aa: CASSQAGPGTGLFPYNSPLHF

j_gene: TRBJ1-2
abundance: .
v_gene: TRBV6-4
CDR3aa: CASSDTRRAGGYTF

j_gene: TRBJ2-5
abundance: .
v_gene: TRBV27
CDR3aa: CASSPAREVETQYF

j_gene: TRBJ2-2
abundance: .
v_gene: TRBV6-1
CDR3aa: CASSEGAENTGELFF

j_gene: TRBJ1-1
abundance: .
v_gene: TRBV27
CDR3aa: CASSFGQNTEAFF

j_gene: TRBJ2-5
abundance: .
v_gene: TRBV4-2
CDR3aa: CASSQDSMGQGTTQYF

j_gene: TRBJ2-2
abundance: .
v_gene: TRBV30
CDR3aa: CAWSVKAGGMNTGELFF

j_gene: TRBJ1-2
abundance: .
v_gene: TRBV4-1
CDR3aa: CASRQPTRSGPPYGYTF

j_gene: TRBJ2-7
abundance: .
v_gene: TRBV6-6
CDR3aa: CASSSGTGFSYEQYF

j_gene: TRBJ1-2
abundance: .
v_gene: TRBV4-1
CDR3aa: CASSQLGRAPRQEYGYTF

j_gene: TRBJ2-1
abundance: .
v_gene: TRBV2
CDR3aa: CASTVYNEQFF

j_gene: TRBJ2-3
abundance: .
v_gene: TRBV11-1
CDR3aa: CASSTGNTFTDTQYF

j_gene: TRBJ1-1
abundance: .
v_gene: TRBV9
CDR3aa: CASSVEAGGGAFF

j_gene: TRBJ2-4
abundance: once
v_gene: TRBV7-9
CDR3aa: CASSLAPTDKNIQYF

j_gene: TRBJ1-3
abundance: .
v_gene: TRBV7-3
CDR3aa: CASSLTSRGMGRGNTIYF

j_gene: TRBJ1-2
abundance: .
v_gene: TRBV6-5
CDR3aa: CASSYPGTKDYGYTF

j_gene: TRBJ1-3
abundance: .
v_gene: TRBV5-4
CDR3aa: CASSLDPGTSGNTIYF

j_gene: TRBJ2-5
abundance: .
v_gene: TRBV2
CDR3aa: CASRLAGGPYQETQYF

j_gene: TRBJ2-7
abundance: .
v_gene: TRBV5-6
CDR3aa: CASSPGQGLDEQYF

j_gene: TRBJ1-4
abundance: once
v_gene: TRBV3-1/TRBV3-2
CDR3aa: CASSPDREKLFF

j_gene: TRBJ2-7
abundance: .
v_gene: TRBV3-1/TRBV3-2
CDR3aa: CASSQGPTSYRAF

j_gene: TRBJ2-1
abundance: .
v_gene: TRBV7-9
CDR3aa: CASSSPWDNEQFF

j_gene: TRBJ2-2
abundance: .
v_gene: TRBV4-1
CDR3aa: CASSQGQGPGELFF

j_gene: TRBJ2-3
abundance: .
v_gene: TRBV18
CDR3aa: CASSPRNESSTDTQYF

j_gene: TRBJ2-7
abundance: .
v_gene: TRBV30
CDR3aa: CAWSVTFYEQYF

j_gene: TRBJ2-7
abundance: .
v_gene: TRBV18
CDR3aa: CASSPGGEQYF

j_gene: TRBJ1-5
abundance: .
v_gene: TRBV12-3/TRBV12-4
CDR3aa: CASSLGAGRPQHF

j_gene: TRBJ1-1
abundance: .
v_gene: TRBV4-1
CDR3aa: CASSQAGDRWAGNTEAFF

j_gene: TRBJ2-5
abundance: once
v_gene: TRBV7-7
CDR3aa: CASSLRRDDQETQYF

j_gene: TRBJ2-2
abundance: .
v_gene: TRBV19
CDR3aa: CASSIAGRWDTGELFF

j_gene: TRBJ2-2
abundance: .
v_gene: TRBV5-4
CDR3aa: CASSLAVGRRSTGELFF

j_gene: TRBJ1-5
abundance: .
v_gene: TRBV2
CDR3aa: CASSWTGVYSNQPQHF

j_gene: TRBJ1-5
abundance: .
v_gene: TRBV16
CDR3aa: CASSLGTGGLNQPQHF

j_gene: TRBJ2-1
abundance: .
v_gene: TRBV27
CDR3aa: CASTLAGTYNEQFF

j_gene: TRBJ1-2
abundance: .
v_gene: TRBV6-6
CDR3aa: CASSPSSAQGYTF

j_gene: TRBJ2-7
abundance: .
v_gene: TRBV6-5
CDR3aa: CASSYIGGNYEQYF

j_gene: TRBJ2-3
abundance: .
v_gene: TRBV10-3
CDR3aa: CAISEAGGSTDTQYF

j_gene: TRBJ2-5
abundance: .
v_gene: TRBV14
CDR3aa: CASSQERVFGTQETQYF

j_gene: TRBJ2-7
abundance: .
v_gene: TRBV15
CDR3aa: CATSSGVGSYEQYF

j_gene: TRBJ2-3
abundance: .
v_gene: TRBV2
CDR3aa: CASSRTSGGSDTQYF

j_gene: TRBJ1-2
abundance: .
v_gene: TRBV6-5
CDR3aa: CASSYGTAYYGYTF

j_gene: TRBJ2-5
abundance: .
v_gene: TRBV9
CDR3aa: CASSPYSDGETQYF

j_gene: TRBJ2-2
abundance: few
v_gene: TRBV7-9
CDR3aa: CASSFSSAAGLTGELFF

j_gene: TRBJ2-3
abundance: .
v_gene: TRBV7-9
CDR3aa: CASSPTSRDTQYF

j_gene: TRBJ1-1
abundance: .
v_gene: TRBV19
CDR3aa: CASRAGATEAFF